Presented here are 10 T cell receptor beta chains from one specimen sequenced in a study of blood T cell repertoires in COVID-19. Profiling relied on immunoSEQ multiplex PCR, and the TCRdb table lists in-frame clones only, not all of them. The sample includes roughly 120,000 clones, around 85% of them seen just once. Sequenced input: peripheral blood. These receptors were collected from a man in his sixties or seventies who had recovered from COVID-19.

The gene calls are TRBV14 and TRBJ2-6, with 9 nucleotides matching TRBD1. This CDR3 has 19 residues. CDR1 and CDR2 (germline): SGHDN, FVKESK. V gave up 3 bases and J gave up 0 bases; unmatched junction bases: 9. The CDR3 bases are TGTGCCAGCAGCCAGACGACAGGGGGTGGTGGCTCTGGGGCCAACGTCCTGACTTTC. Translating it yields CASSQTTGGGGSGANVLTF.

The V call is TRBV19, the J call TRBJ1-4; possibly TRBD1 for D (5 bases). CDR3 length: 14 amino acids. Trimming left V 4 bases short and J 4 bases short, with 10 bases between. Per germline, CDR1 LNHDA and CDR2 SQIVND (reference sequence). The CDR3 is CASSNQGLNEKLFF. CDR3 in DNA: TGTGCCAGTAGTAACCAGGGCCTTAATGAAAAACTGTTTTTT.

This clone was observed a single time. The V and J genes are TRBV5-1 and TRBJ1-2; 7 nucleotides match TRBD1. Per the germline V gene, CDR1 is SGHRS and CDR2 is YFSETQ. V lost 3 bases to trimming and J lost 5 bases; unmatched junction nucleotides: 7. The CDR3 length is 14 residues. CDR3 in DNA: TGCGCCAGCAGCTCGTCAACAGGGGTTTATGGCTACACCTTC. It yields the protein CASSSSTGVYGYTF.

V and J are TRBV5-1 and TRBJ2-5; D call uncertain. Germline values: CDR1 SGHRS, CDR2 YFSETQ. This CDR3 is built from 16 residues. Trimming took 4 bases from V and 5 from J, leaving 21 bases between them. CDR3 sequence reads: CASSRSSYPLGETQYF. As DNA, the CDR3 is TGCGCCAGCAGCCGGTCCTCCTATCCCCTCGGGGAGACCCAGTACTTC.

The rearrangement joins TRBV18 to TRBJ1-1; D is ambiguous. CDR3 length: 14 residues. V lost 3 bases, J lost 1 base, and 9 bases lay in between. CDR1 is KGHSH and CDR2 is LQKENI in the germline V gene. In nucleotides, the CDR3 is TGTGCCAGCTCACCGGGGAGAGGGAACACTGAAGCTTTCTTT. Translated: CASSPGRGNTEAFF.

V usage is TRBV5-1 and J usage is TRBJ2-7; 9 bases map to TRBD1. The J segment lost 3 bases and the V segment lost 4 bases, leaving 5 bases of the junction unmatched. Germline V lookup: CDR1 SGHRS, CDR2 YFSETQ. CDR3 length: 14 amino acids. The CDR3 loop reads CASSQETGGYEQYF. The CDR3 DNA reads as TGCGCCAGCAGCCAGGAGACAGGGGGCTACGAGCAGTACTTC.

The V and J genes are TRBV5-4 and TRBJ2-5, with 8 bases identical to TRBD2. The ends lost 5 bases at V and 5 bases at J; junction bases unmatched: 11. Looked up from germline, CDR1 is SGHNT and CDR2 is YYREEE (reference sequence). The CDR3 consists of 15 residues. DNA for the CDR3: TGTGCCAGCAGTCGAAGGTCGGGGGGGCGGGAGACCCAGTACTTC. Protein: CASSRRSGGRETQYF.

This chain links TRBV4-1 with TRBJ2-5, with 10 bases matching TRBD2. V trimming: 8 bases; J trimming: 1 base; junction bases outside the gene matches: 7. Germline V gene sequence: CDR1 MGHRA, CDR2 YSYEKL. The CDR3 has 15 residues. The CDR3 DNA is TGCGCCAGCGGGGCTAGCGGGGGCCCCCAAGAGACCCAGTACTTC. It specifies CASGASGGPQETQYF.

CDR3 DNA sequence: TGTGCCTGGTGCCATCCGCGGGGGGCTCTCACAGATACGCAGTATTTT. It yields the protein CAWCHPRGALTDTQYF. The genes are TRBV30 and TRBJ2-3; 8 nucleotides match TRBD2. CDR3 length: 16 residues. CDR1 and CDR2 from the germline V gene are GTSNPN and SVGIG (reference sequence). J was trimmed by 2 bases and V by 5 bases; bases with no gene match: 12.

Regarding this clone: Other DNA sequences from this sample encode an identical CDR3 as well. The chain has TRBV6-5 and TRBJ1-2; 7 nucleotides line up with TRBD1. Per germline, CDR1 MNHEY and CDR2 SVGAGI. After removal of 7 bases from V and 1 base from J, the junction contained 3 bases not matched to a gene. There are 13 residues in the CDR3. The CDR3 spells CASTRDSNYGYTF. In DNA, the CDR3 is TGTGCCAGCACCAGGGACAGTAACTATGGCTACACCTTC.